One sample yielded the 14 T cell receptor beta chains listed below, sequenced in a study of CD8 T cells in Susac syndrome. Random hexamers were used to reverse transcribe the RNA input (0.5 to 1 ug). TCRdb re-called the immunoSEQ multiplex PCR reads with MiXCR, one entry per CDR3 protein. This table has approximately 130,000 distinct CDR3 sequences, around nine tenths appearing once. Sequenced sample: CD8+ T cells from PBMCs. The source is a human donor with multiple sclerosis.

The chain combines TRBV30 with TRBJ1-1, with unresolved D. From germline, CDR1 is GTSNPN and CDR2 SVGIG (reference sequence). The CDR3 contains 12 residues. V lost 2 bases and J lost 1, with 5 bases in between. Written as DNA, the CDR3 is TGTGCCTGGAGTACTGCGAACACTGAAGCTTTCTTT. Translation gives CAWSTANTEAFF.

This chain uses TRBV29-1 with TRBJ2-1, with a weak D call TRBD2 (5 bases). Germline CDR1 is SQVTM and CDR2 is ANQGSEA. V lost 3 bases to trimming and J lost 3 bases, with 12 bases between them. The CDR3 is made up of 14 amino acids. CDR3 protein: CSVEGAEFYNEQFF. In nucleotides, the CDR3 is TGCAGCGTTGAGGGAGCGGAATTCTACAATGAGCAGTTCTTC.

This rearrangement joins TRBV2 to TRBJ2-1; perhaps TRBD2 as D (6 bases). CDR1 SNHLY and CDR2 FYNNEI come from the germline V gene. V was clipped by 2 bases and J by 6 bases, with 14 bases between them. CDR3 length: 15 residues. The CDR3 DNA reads TGTGCCAGCAGTGAACCCACCCTAGCGAGCAATGAGCAGTTCTTC. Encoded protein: CASSEPTLASNEQFF.

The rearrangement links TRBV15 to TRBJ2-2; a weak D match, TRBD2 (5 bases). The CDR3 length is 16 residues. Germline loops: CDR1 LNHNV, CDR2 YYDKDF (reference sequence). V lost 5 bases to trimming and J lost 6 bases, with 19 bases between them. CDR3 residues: CATSSRLTSMAGELFF. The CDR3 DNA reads TGTGCCACCAGCTCCCGTTTAACTAGTATGGCCGGGGAGCTGTTTTTT.

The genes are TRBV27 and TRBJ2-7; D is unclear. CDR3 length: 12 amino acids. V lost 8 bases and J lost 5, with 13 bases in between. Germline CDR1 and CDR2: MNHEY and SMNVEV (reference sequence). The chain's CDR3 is CASGLVTNEQYF. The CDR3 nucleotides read TGTGCCAGCGGGCTAGTGACGAACGAGCAGTACTTC.

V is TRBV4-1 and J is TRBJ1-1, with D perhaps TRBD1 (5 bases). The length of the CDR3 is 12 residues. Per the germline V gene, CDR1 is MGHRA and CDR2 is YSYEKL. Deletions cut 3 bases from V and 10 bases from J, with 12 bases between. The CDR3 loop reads CASSHGDAGAFF. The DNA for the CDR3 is TGCGCCAGCAGCCATGGGGACGCGGGAGCTTTCTTT.

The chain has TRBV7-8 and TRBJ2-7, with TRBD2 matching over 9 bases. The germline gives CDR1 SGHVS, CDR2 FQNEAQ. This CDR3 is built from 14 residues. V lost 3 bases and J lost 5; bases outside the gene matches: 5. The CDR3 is CASSFLAGTNEQYF. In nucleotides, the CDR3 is TGTGCCAGCAGCTTCCTAGCGGGAACGAACGAGCAGTACTTC.

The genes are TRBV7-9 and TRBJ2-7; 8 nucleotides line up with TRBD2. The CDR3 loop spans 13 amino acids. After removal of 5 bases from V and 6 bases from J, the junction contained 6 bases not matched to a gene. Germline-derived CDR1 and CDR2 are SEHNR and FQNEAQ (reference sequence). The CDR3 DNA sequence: TGTGCCAGCAGCCCAAGACTAGCGCGCGAGCAGTACTTC. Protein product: CASSPRLAREQYF.

DNA for the CDR3: TGTGCCAGCAGTCCCCTAGCGGGAGGGTACAATGAGCAGTTCTTC. It specifies CASSPLAGGYNEQFF. The rearrangement joins TRBV12-3 or TRBV12-4 to TRBJ2-1; 12 bases are shared with TRBD2. The CDR3 loop spans 15 amino acids. V gave up 5 bases and J gave up 4 bases; unmatched junction bases: 3.

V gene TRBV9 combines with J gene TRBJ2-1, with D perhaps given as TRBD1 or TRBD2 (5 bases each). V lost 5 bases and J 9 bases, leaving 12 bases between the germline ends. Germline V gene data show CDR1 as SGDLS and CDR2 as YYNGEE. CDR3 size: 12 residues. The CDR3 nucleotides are TGTGCCAGCAGTGGGGGTAGAGGTGAGCAGTTCTTC. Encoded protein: CASSGGRGEQFF.

This chain's CDR3 is CSVEDQELSYEQYF. In DNA form, the CDR3 reads TGCAGCGTCGAGGACCAAGAGCTGTCCTACGAGCAGTACTTC. The chain has TRBV29-1 and TRBJ2-7; D is uncertain. The CDR3 has 14 residues. In germline, CDR1 is SQVTM, CDR2 ANQGSEA. The germline V and J ends were trimmed by 6 bases and 1 base, with 16 bases remaining between them.

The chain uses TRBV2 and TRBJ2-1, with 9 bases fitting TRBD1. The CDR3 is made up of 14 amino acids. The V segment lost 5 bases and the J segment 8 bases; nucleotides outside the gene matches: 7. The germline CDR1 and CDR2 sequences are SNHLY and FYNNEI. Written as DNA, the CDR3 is TGTGCCAGCAGTTCCCGGGACAGGGTTGATGAGCAGTTCTTC. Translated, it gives CASSSRDRVDEQFF.

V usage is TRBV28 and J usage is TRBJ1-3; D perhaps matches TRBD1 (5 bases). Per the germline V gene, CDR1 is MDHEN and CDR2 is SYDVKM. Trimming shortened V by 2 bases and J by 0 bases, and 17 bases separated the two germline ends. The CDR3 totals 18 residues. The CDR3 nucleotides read TGTGCCAGCAGTTTACTCATTCAGGGCGGAAGCTCTGGAAACACCATATATTTT. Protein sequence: CASSLLIQGGSSGNTIYF.

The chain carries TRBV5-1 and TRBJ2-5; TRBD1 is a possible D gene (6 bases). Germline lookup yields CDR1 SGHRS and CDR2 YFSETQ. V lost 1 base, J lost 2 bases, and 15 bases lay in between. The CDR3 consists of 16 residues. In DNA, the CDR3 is TGCGCCAGCAGCTTGTTAGCCAGGGGCCCTCAAGAGACCCAGTACTTC. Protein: CASSLLARGPQETQYF. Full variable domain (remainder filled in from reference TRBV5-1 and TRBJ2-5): KAGVTQTPRYLIKTRGQQVTLSCSPISGHRSVSWYQQTPGQGLQFLFEYFSETQRNKGNFPGRFSGRQFSNSRSEMNVSTLELGDSALYLCASSLLARGPQETQYFGPGTRLLVL.